These 17 T cell receptor beta chains came from one sample sequenced in a study of blood T cell repertoires in COVID-19. The method was immunoSEQ multiplex PCR; TCRdb's version includes in-frame clones alone and lacks a portion of them. The repertoire holds some 120,000 clones, approximately 87% seen once, with about 2% in the top ten. Sequenced material: peripheral blood. The receptor source for this set is a woman aged 50 to 65 with acute or convalescent COVID-19.

V usage is TRBV5-1 and J usage is TRBJ2-3, with TRBD2 identical over 10 bases. Unmatched junction bases numbered 10, after V lost 0 bases and J lost 6 bases. This CDR3 has 17 amino acids. Germline CDR1 and CDR2: SGHRS and YFSETQ. CDR3 nucleotide sequence: TGCGCCAGCAGCTTGGGTCTAGCGGGAGCCTGGGGGGATACGCAGTATTTT. It is translated as CASSLGLAGAWGDTQYF.

The chain is built from TRBV19 and TRBJ1-2; 10 nucleotides align to TRBD1. The germline V gene encodes CDR1 LNHDA and CDR2 SQIVND (reference sequence). V shed 5 bases, J shed 6 bases, and the junction held 12 bases outside the gene matches. The CDR3 loop spans 16 amino acids. CDR3 amino acids: CASSRDRGKGTDGYTF. CDR3 bases: TGTGCCAGTAGTCGGGACAGGGGTAAGGGGACGGATGGCTACACCTTC.

This clone has just a few counts. The chain joins TRBV7-9 to TRBJ2-5, with TRBD1 identical over 7 bases. Germline-derived CDR1 and CDR2 are SEHNR and FQNEAQ (reference sequence). J gave up 5 bases and V 0 bases, and 3 bases lay outside the gene matches. This CDR3 contains 14 residues. CDR3 nucleotide sequence: TGTGCCAGCAGCTTAGCGACAGGGTTGGAGACCCAGTACTTC. It specifies CASSLATGLETQYF.

This chain links TRBV4-1 with TRBJ1-5, with 10 bases aligning to TRBD1. Germline V lookup: CDR1 MGHRA, CDR2 YSYEKL. J gave up 11 bases and V 2 bases, and 12 bases lay outside the gene matches. The CDR3 contains 16 residues. Here the CDR3 reads CASSQFVGTGDLAQHF. CDR3 DNA: TGCGCCAGCAGCCAATTTGTCGGGACAGGGGATTTAGCCCAGCATTTT.

This clone was recorded once. The J gene is TRBJ2-4, the V gene TRBV2; tentative D call: TRBD2 (6 bases). V lost 6 bases, J lost 0 bases, and 18 bases lay in between. The CDR3 contains 17 residues. The germline gives CDR1 SNHLY, CDR2 FYNNEI. CDR3 bases: TGTGCCAGCAGGGCGGACTACCCCTATTTAGCCAAAAACATTCAGTACTTC. Encoded protein: CASRADYPYLAKNIQYF.

This clone was detected a few times. The chain uses TRBV5-1 and TRBJ1-6; 11 nucleotides line up with TRBD1. The germline V gene encodes CDR1 SGHRS and CDR2 YFSETQ. The CDR3 runs to 16 residues. J gave up 6 bases and V 0 bases, and 2 bases lay outside the gene matches. The CDR3 sequence is CASSLGGTGGNSPLHF. In nucleotides, the CDR3 is TGCGCCAGCAGCTTGGGAGGGACAGGGGGTAATTCACCCCTCCACTTT.

This chain links TRBV3-1 (or the pseudogene TRBV3-2) with TRBJ1-5; the D is unclear. Per germline, CDR1 LGHDT and CDR2 YNNKEL (reference sequence). This CDR3 is built from 15 residues. The V and J ends lost 0 bases and 3 bases respectively, with 9 bases between them. The CDR3 sequence: CASSQEYSINQPQHF. The CDR3 DNA reads as TGTGCCAGCAGCCAAGAATACAGTATCAATCAGCCCCAGCATTTT.

The chain couples TRBV7-2 to TRBJ1-1; 7 nucleotides align to TRBD1. This CDR3 is 15 amino acids long. V was clipped by 6 bases and J by 1 base; unmatched bases: 8. Germline assignment: CDR1 SGHTA and CDR2 FQGNSA. The CDR3 region has the DNA TGTGCCAGCAGGATCACAGGGGACCCGAACACTGAAGCTTTCTTT. This codes for CASRITGDPNTEAFF.

This clone was picked up one time. The genes are TRBV12-3 or TRBV12-4 and TRBJ1-5, with D unclear. The CDR3 has 13 amino acids. Trimming left V 3 bases short and J 5 bases short, with 8 bases between. The CDR3 reads CASSFRGDQPQHF. The CDR3 coding sequence is TGTGCCAGCAGTTTCCGCGGAGATCAGCCCCAGCATTTT.

The chain uses TRBV11-3 and TRBJ2-7, with TRBD1 identical over 10 bases. Germline values: CDR1 SGHNT, CDR2 YENEEA. The CDR3 length is 15 residues. The V gene end was trimmed by 1 base and the J gene end by 2 bases; junction bases not matched to a gene: 2. CDR3 DNA sequence: TGTGCCAGCAGCTTAGGCGGGACAGGGGCCTACGAGCAGTACTTC. Its translation: CASSLGGTGAYEQYF.

V is TRBV19 and J is TRBJ2-1; TRBD2 matches at 13 bases. Germline CDR1 and CDR2: LNHDA and SQIVND (reference sequence). V trimming: 6 bases; J trimming: 0 bases; junction bases outside the gene matches: 8. The CDR3 loop spans 18 amino acids. CDR3 region: CASRGGLAGTFSYNEQFF. In nucleotides, the CDR3 is TGTGCCAGTAGGGGGGGACTAGCGGGGACTTTCTCCTACAATGAGCAGTTCTTC.

The chain carries TRBV11-2 and TRBJ2-2; 8 bases fit TRBD1. The CDR3 spans 12 residues. The germline CDR1 and CDR2 sequences are SGHAT and FQNNGV. Trimming took 5 bases from V and 8 from J; bases not matched to a gene: 1. The CDR3 loop reads CASSRTGGELFF. The CDR3 region has the DNA TGTGCCAGCAGCAGGACAGGGGGGGAGCTGTTTTTT.

This chain connects TRBV6-4 to TRBJ1-3; tentatively, D is TRBD1 (6 bases). V gave up 6 bases and J gave up 4 bases, with 13 bases separating them. The CDR3 extends over 14 amino acids. CDR1 is MRHNA, CDR2 SNTAGT, per germline. The CDR3 protein is CASSAQGSGNTIYF. The CDR3 DNA is TGTGCCAGCAGCGCCCAGGGGTCCGGAAACACCATATATTTT.

This CDR3 reads CASSEDSYRGGMNTEAFF. Here the CDR3 DNA reads TGTGCCAGCAGTGAAGATTCATACAGGGGAGGCATGAACACTGAAGCTTTCTTT. This chain joins TRBV6-1 and TRBJ1-1, with 7 bases fitting TRBD1. CDR1 is MNHNS and CDR2 is SASEGT in the germline V gene. J lost 0 bases, V lost 1 base, and 11 bases had no gene match. The CDR3 is 18 residues long.

V is TRBV3-1 (or the pseudogene TRBV3-2) and J is TRBJ2-5; TRBD2 aligns across 7 bases. The CDR3 covers 15 residues. The V segment lost 1 base and the J segment 0 bases; nucleotides outside the gene matches: 2. Germline V gene data show CDR1 as LGHDT and CDR2 as YNNKEL (reference sequence). The CDR3 DNA reads TGTGCCAGCAGCCAAGTGGGGGGGTACCAAGAGACCCAGTACTTC. Its translation: CASSQVGGYQETQYF.

This clone was detected only a few times. The rearrangement links TRBV10-3 to TRBJ1-1, with 7 positions matching TRBD1. V shed 6 bases and J 0 bases; nucleotides not matched to a gene: 4. CDR1 is ENHRY and CDR2 is SYGVKD in the germline V gene. CDR3 length equals 14 residues. DNA of the CDR3: TGTGCCATCAGCCCCGGGACAGTGAACACTGAAGCTTTCTTT. Its translation is CAISPGTVNTEAFF.

This clone was observed a handful of times. The gene calls are TRBV6-2 or TRBV6-3 and TRBJ2-7, with D perhaps matching TRBD1 (6 bases). Germline V gene data show CDR1 as MNHEY and CDR2 as SVGEGT. Trimming left V 2 bases short and J 2 bases short, with 7 bases between. The CDR3 has 13 residues. For the CDR3, the DNA is TGTGCCAGCAGTTACAACAGGGCCTACGAGCAGTACTTC. Translated: CASSYNRAYEQYF.